These T cell receptor beta chains were read from a single sample in a study of OX40 agonist ivuxolimab in advanced cancers. Clones were sequenced by immunoSEQ multiplex PCR, and TCRdb holds only the in-frame ones, with some missing. This table has 40,000 or so clones, around 85% appearing once. This specimen was CD4+ or CD8+ T cells sorted from blood, taken in a trial of the OX40 agonist ivuxolimab. The receptors stem from an adult with an advanced solid tumor such as melanoma, head and neck, liver or kidney cancer. Both conserved end residues are part of each CDR3. D genes are given only for firm matches. The size of a clone is reported for some rows only, either as once, few or many, or as a class for expanded clones.

V gene: TRBV7-9; D gene: -; J gene: TRBJ1-5; clone size: -; CDR3 DNA: TGTGCCAGCAGCCTCAACCCGGCCCTCAATCAGCCCCAGCATTTT; CDR3 protein: CASSLNPALNQPQHF
V gene: TRBV19; D gene: TRBD1; J gene: TRBJ2-3; clone size: -; CDR3 DNA: TGTGCCAGTAGAACCAGGGGGTACACAGATACGCAGTATTTT; CDR3 protein: CASRTRGYTDTQYF
V gene: TRBV6-5; D gene: TRBD1; J gene: TRBJ2-3; clone size: -; CDR3 DNA: TGTGCCAGCAGTTACTACGGGCAGGGGGCTGGTACGCAGTATTTT; CDR3 protein: CASSYYGQGAGTQYF
V gene: TRBV6-1; D gene: -; J gene: TRBJ2-7; clone size: few; CDR3 DNA: TGTGCCAGCAGTCTCGAGGGGGAATACTTC; CDR3 protein: CASSLEGEYF
V gene: TRBV4-1; D gene: TRBD1; J gene: TRBJ1-4; clone size: -; CDR3 DNA: TGCGCCAGCAGCCAAGCAGGGGGCGGGAATGAAAAACTGTTTTTT; CDR3 protein: CASSQAGGGNEKLFF
V gene: TRBV30; D gene: -; J gene: TRBJ1-6; clone size: -; CDR3 DNA: TGTGCCTGGAGTGTACAAGGGGCCTCACCCCTCCACTTT; CDR3 protein: CAWSVQGASPLHF
V gene: TRBV9; D gene: TRBD2; J gene: TRBJ2-5; clone size: -; CDR3 DNA: TGTGCCAGCAGCGTGGGGACTAGCGGGGGACAAGAGACCCAGTACTTC; CDR3 protein: CASSVGTSGGQETQYF
V gene: TRBV7-2; D gene: TRBD2; J gene: TRBJ2-1; clone size: -; CDR3 DNA: TGTGCCAGCACCTCTCCTGGTAGGGGACTAGTCGGGGAGCAGTTCTTC; CDR3 protein: CASTSPGRGLVGEQFF
V gene: TRBV11-3; D gene: -; J gene: TRBJ2-1; clone size: -; CDR3 DNA: TGTGCCAGCAGCTTAGAGGGTAAGGCCCACAATGAGCAGTTCTTC; CDR3 protein: CASSLEGKAHNEQFF
V gene: TRBV5-1; D gene: -; J gene: TRBJ2-4; clone size: -; CDR3 DNA: TGCGCCAGCGCCCTTTTAGGCCTAGCCAAAAACATTCAGTACTTC; CDR3 protein: CASALLGLAKNIQYF
V gene: TRBV28; D gene: TRBD1; J gene: TRBJ2-7; clone size: -; CDR3 DNA: TGTGCCAGCAGTTTAGTAGGGGGCTACGACGAGCAGTACTTC; CDR3 protein: CASSLVGGYDEQYF
V gene: TRBV29-1; D gene: -; J gene: TRBJ1-1; clone size: -; CDR3 DNA: TGCAGCTCAAGCACGAACACTGAAGCTTTCTTT; CDR3 protein: CSSSTNTEAFF
V gene: TRBV15; D gene: -; J gene: TRBJ2-2; clone size: -; CDR3 DNA: TGTGCCACCAGCAGGGAAGGGACTTACACCGGGGAGCTGTTTTTT; CDR3 protein: CATSREGTYTGELFF